These 14 T cell receptor beta chains share one sample of origin, sequenced in a study of cytomegalovirus exposure and HLA in healthy donors. The PCR contained 60 Vbeta and 13 Jbeta primers. Profiled with immunoSEQ multiplex PCR; TCRdb holds only in-frame clones, not every one. The sample has 95,000 to 100,000 clones, around 76% seen once; the top ten hold around a fifth. The sample consisted of PBMCs. The receptors originated from a woman aged 60-70 years in good health and CMV-seropositive.

The chain is built from TRBV7-2 and TRBJ1-2; 8 bases agree with TRBD1. The CDR3 totals 15 residues. Germline CDR1 and CDR2: SGHTA and FQGNSA. The J segment lost 4 bases and the V segment lost 5 bases, leaving 9 bases of the junction unmatched. The CDR3 here is CASSLGTGETYGYTF. CDR3 sequence (DNA): TGTGCCAGCAGCCTAGGGACAGGAGAGACCTATGGCTACACCTTC.

The chain combines TRBV5-1 with TRBJ2-7; 12 bases align to TRBD2. CDR3 size: 15 residues. V shed 4 bases and J 2 bases; nucleotides not matched to a gene: 4. Germline assignment: CDR1 SGHRS and CDR2 YFSETQ. CDR3 sequence reads: CASSLGLAGTYEQYF. The DNA of the CDR3 is TGCGCCAGCAGCCTCGGACTAGCGGGAACCTACGAGCAGTACTTC.

This chain links TRBV7-6 with TRBJ1-3; 11 bases match TRBD1. The V and J ends lost 1 base and 2 bases, in that order; junction bases with no gene match: 4. Germline CDR1 reads SGHVS; CDR2 reads FNYEAQ. The CDR3 contains 17 residues. In DNA form, the CDR3 reads TGTGCCAGCAGCTTAGAAGGGACAGGGGGGACTGGAAACACCATATATTTT. It encodes CASSLEGTGGTGNTIYF.

This clone has only one observation. The chain couples TRBV18 to TRBJ1-1, with unresolved D. CDR1 and CDR2 (germline): KGHSH, LQKENI. Deletions cut 2 bases from V and 3 bases from J, with 7 bases between. The CDR3 has 13 residues. The CDR3 DNA follows: TGTGCCAGCTCACCATCACGGTACACTGAAGCTTTCTTT. As protein: CASSPSRYTEAFF.

CDR3 in DNA: TGTGCCAGCAGTTACTCCGGGGGGCAGAACGAGCAGTACTTC. Translating gives CASSYSGGQNEQYF. V and J are TRBV6-6 and TRBJ2-7, with a possible D match to TRBD2 (7 bases). This CDR3 has 14 amino acids. V lost 0 bases and J lost 5, with 11 bases in between. Germline CDR1 reads MNHNY; CDR2 reads SVGAGI (reference sequence).

V and J are TRBV11-3 and TRBJ2-7; 11 bases agree with TRBD1. From germline, CDR1 is SGHNT and CDR2 YENEEA. Germline trimming cut 5 bases from V and 2 bases from J; bases unmatched to any gene: 2. The CDR3 runs 14 residues. For the CDR3, the DNA is TGTGCCAGCAGCGGGACAGGGGGTCCCTACGAGCAGTACTTC. Encoded protein: CASSGTGGPYEQYF. The entire variable domain, with the rest obtained from reference TRBV11-3 and TRBJ2-7, is as follows: EAGVVQSPRYKIIEKKQPVAFWCNPISGHNTLYWYLQNLGQGPELLIRYENEEAVDDSQLPKDRFSAERLKGVDSTLKIQPAELGDSAVYLCASSGTGGPYEQYFGPGTRLTVT.

The V gene is TRBV6-5, the J gene TRBJ1-2; D unresolved. Per germline, CDR1 MNHEY and CDR2 SVGAGI. The CDR3 runs 12 residues. V lost 5 bases and J lost 8, with 12 bases in between. The CDR3 bases are TGTGCCAGCAGTAAGGAGGTTGGCGGCTACACCTTC. Encoded protein: CASSKEVGGYTF.

The chain carries TRBV27 and TRBJ2-1, with D tentatively TRBD2 (6 bases). CDR3 length equals 15 residues. Trimming removed 3 bases at V and 0 bases at J, with 9 bases between. The germline V gene encodes CDR1 MNHEY and CDR2 SMNVEV (reference sequence). The CDR3 spells CASSFLGSSYNEQFF. The CDR3 region has the DNA TGTGCCAGCAGTTTCCTCGGGAGCTCCTACAATGAGCAGTTCTTC.

The CDR3 loop reads CASSMHRASVYGYTF. The DNA for the CDR3 is TGTGCCAGCAGCATGCACAGGGCGAGCGTCTATGGCTACACCTTC. V and J are TRBV7-9 and TRBJ1-2, with a tentative D call TRBD1 (6 bases). V shed 5 bases and J shed 4 bases, with 17 bases lying between them. Germline V CDR1 and CDR2: SEHNR, FQNEAQ (reference sequence). This CDR3 has 15 amino acids. The full variable domain, rest sourced from reference TRBV7-9 and TRBJ1-2, is DTGVSQNPRHKITKRGQNVTFRCDPISEHNRLYWYRQTLGQGPEFLTYFQNEAQLEKSRLLSDRFSAERPKGSFSTLEIQRTEQGDSAMYLCASSMHRASVYGYTFGSGTRLTVV.

In its sample, this clone was seen once. The rearrangement joins TRBV5-1 to TRBJ2-7; maybe TRBD2 (5 bases). The V end was cut by 0 bases, the J end by 5 bases, with 12 bases between. CDR1 SGHRS and CDR2 YFSETQ come from the germline V gene. The CDR3 sequence is 14 residues long. The CDR3 spells CASSLGGSYHEQYF. The CDR3 nucleotides are TGCGCCAGCAGCTTGGGAGGGTCTTACCACGAGCAGTACTTC.

The chain is built from TRBV9 and TRBJ2-7; D is uncertain. Trimming stripped 3 bases from V and 7 bases from J, with 8 bases between. There are 11 residues in the CDR3. In germline, CDR1 is SGDLS, CDR2 YYNGEE. The CDR3 nucleotides read TGTGCCAGCAGCGGCGGTGAGGAGCAGTACTTC. The encoded protein is CASSGGEEQYF.

This clone appeared a few times. The chain is built from TRBV27 and TRBJ2-7, with a possible D match to TRBD2 (6 bases). V was clipped by 5 bases and J by 5 bases, with 16 bases between them. Germline assignment: CDR1 MNHEY and CDR2 SMNVEV (reference sequence). The CDR3 loop spans 14 amino acids. CDR3 in amino acids: CASSLNFGSHEQYF. The CDR3 DNA reads as TGTGCCAGCAGTCTCAACTTCGGGAGCCACGAGCAGTACTTC.

CDR3 region: CASSEGGTVPYEQYF. The CDR3 DNA reads TGTGCCAGCAGTGAGGGGGGGACGGTACCCTACGAGCAGTACTTC. This rearrangement joins TRBV25-1 to TRBJ2-7, with TRBD2 matching over 7 bases. This CDR3 region has 15 residues. V gave up 3 bases and J gave up 2 bases; unmatched junction bases: 7. Germline CDR1 reads MGHDK; CDR2 reads SYGVNS.

This clone was seen a handful of times. V gene TRBV10-1 combines with J gene TRBJ2-2; 9 bases fit TRBD2. Trimming removed 4 bases from V and 4 bases from J; junction bases left unmatched: 4. The V gene's germline CDR1 is WNHNN and CDR2 SYGVQD (reference sequence). The CDR3 has 15 amino acids. The CDR3 here is CASSGELAGTGELFF. DNA of the CDR3: TGCGCCAGCAGTGGGGAACTAGCGGGCACCGGGGAGCTGTTTTTT.